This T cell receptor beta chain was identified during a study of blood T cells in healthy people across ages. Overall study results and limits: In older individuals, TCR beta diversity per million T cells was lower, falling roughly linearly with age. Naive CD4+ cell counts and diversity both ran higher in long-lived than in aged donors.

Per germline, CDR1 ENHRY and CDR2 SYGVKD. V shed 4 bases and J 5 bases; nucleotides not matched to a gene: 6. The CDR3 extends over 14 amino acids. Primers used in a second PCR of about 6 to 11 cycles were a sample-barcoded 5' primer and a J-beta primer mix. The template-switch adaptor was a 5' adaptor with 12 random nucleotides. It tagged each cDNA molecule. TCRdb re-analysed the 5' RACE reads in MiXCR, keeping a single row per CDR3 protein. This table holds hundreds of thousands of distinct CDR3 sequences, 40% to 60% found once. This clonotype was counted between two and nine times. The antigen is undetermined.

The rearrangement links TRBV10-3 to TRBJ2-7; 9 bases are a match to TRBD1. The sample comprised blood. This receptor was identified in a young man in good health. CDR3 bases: TGTGCCATCAGTGCCCGGACAGGGGCGAACGAGCAGTACTTC. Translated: CAISARTGANEQYF.